This entry concerns a single T cell receptor beta chain. PCR was performed a second time for about 7 to 12 cycles using a sample-barcoded 5' primer and a J-beta primer mix. TCRdb itself ran the 5' RACE reads through MiXCR, one entry per CDR3 protein. The table shows around 1,000,000 distinct CDR3 sequences, with around two fifths occurring only once. This entry comes from a study of blood T cells in healthy people across ages. Trimming took 5 bases from V and 0 from J, leaving 11 bases between them. The germline gives CDR1 SGHTA, CDR2 FQGTGA. The CDR3 totals 15 residues. This TCR was recovered from a man aged 18 to 35 in good health. Sequenced: blood. The chain couples TRBV7-3 to TRBJ2-1; weak D call: TRBD2 (5 bases). CDR3 residues: CASSPWTASYNEQFF. The CDR3, as DNA: TGTGCCAGCAGCCCGTGGACTGCCTCCTACAATGAGCAGTTCTTC.